This TCR beta chain appears in the sequencing data of a study of blood T cell repertoires in COVID-19. Study overall: Italy, Spain and the United States were the sources of the convalescent and acute COVID-19 samples. Sample material is recorded as cDNA or gDNA derived from T cells, B-cell-depleted T cells, or PBMCs.

Original processing notes: Amplification of reference gene primers was used by the study to estimate nucleated cell counts. The method was immunoSEQ multiplex PCR; TCRdb's version includes in-frame clones alone and lacks a portion of them. V, J and clone size are taken as reported in that table, and D and trimming were inferred from the DNA itself. The profile shows 100,000 to 150,000 clones, approximately 83% of them singletons. On this clone itself: The sample has other DNA sequences that encode this CDR3 too.

Sequences were obtained from peripheral blood. The sequence was collected from a woman aged 80 or over with acute or convalescent COVID-19.

The CDR3 DNA sequence: TGTGCCAGCTCACCTGGGACAGGGAACACCGGGGAGCTGTTTTTT. It yields the protein CASSPGTGNTGELFF. The chain employs TRBV18 and TRBJ2-2, with 8 bases identical to TRBD1. The CDR3 is 15 residues long. Germline trimming cut 3 bases from V and 1 base from J; bases unmatched to any gene: 1. Germline V lookup: CDR1 KGHSH, CDR2 LQKENI.